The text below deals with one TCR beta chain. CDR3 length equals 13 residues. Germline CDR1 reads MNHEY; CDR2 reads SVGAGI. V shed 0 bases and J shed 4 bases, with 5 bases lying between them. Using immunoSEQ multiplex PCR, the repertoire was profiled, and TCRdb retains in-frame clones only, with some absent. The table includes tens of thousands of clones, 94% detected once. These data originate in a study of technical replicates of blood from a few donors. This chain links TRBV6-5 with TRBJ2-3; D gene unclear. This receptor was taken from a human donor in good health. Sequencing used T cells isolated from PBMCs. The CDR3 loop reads CASSYSGSDTQYF. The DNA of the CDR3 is TGTGCCAGCAGTTACTCGGGCTCAGATACGCAGTATTTT.